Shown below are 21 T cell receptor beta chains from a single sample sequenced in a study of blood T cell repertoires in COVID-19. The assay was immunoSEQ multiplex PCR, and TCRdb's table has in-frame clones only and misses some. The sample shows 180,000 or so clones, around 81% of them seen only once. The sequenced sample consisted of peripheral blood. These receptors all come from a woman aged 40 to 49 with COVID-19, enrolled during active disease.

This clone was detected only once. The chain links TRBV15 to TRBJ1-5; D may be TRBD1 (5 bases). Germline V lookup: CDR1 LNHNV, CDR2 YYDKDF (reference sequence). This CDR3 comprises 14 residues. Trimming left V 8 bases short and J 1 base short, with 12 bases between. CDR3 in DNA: TGTGCCACCTGGCCAGGGTCCAGCAATCAGCCCCAGCATTTT. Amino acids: CATWPGSSNQPQHF. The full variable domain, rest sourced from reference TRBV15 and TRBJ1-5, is DAMVIQNPRYQVTQFGKPVTLSCSQTLNHNVMYWYQQKSSQAPKLLFHYYDKDFNNEADTPDNFQSRRPNTSFCFLDIRSPGLGDTAMYLCATWPGSSNQPQHFGDGTRLSIL.

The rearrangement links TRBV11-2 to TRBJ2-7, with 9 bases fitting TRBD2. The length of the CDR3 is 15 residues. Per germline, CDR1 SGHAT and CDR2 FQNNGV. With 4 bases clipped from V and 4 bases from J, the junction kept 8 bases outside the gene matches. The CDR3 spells CASSSEPGLAYEQYF. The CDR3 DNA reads TGTGCCAGCAGCTCAGAACCGGGACTAGCTTACGAGCAGTACTTC.

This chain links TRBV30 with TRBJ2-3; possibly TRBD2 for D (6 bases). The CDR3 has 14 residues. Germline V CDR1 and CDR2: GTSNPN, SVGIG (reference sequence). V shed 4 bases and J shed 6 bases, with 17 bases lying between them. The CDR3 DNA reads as TGTGCCTGGAACGTCGGGACTTATCTTGATACGCAGTATTTT. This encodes CAWNVGTYLDTQYF.

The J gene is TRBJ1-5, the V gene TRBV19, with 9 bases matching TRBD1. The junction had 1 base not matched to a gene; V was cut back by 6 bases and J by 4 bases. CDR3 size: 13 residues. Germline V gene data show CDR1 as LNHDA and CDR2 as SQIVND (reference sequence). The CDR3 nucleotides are TGTGCCAGTAGGGGACAGGGAAATCAGCCCCAGCATTTT. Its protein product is CASRGQGNQPQHF. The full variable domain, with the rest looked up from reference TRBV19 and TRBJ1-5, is DGGITQSPKYLFRKEGQNVTLSCEQNLNHDAMYWYRQDPGQGLRLIYYSQIVNDFQKGDIAEGYSVSREKKESFPLTVTSAQKNPTAFYLCASRGQGNQPQHFGDGTRLSIL.

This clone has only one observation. In nucleotides, the CDR3 is TGTGCCAGCAGCTTAGCGCTGCGGAACACTGAAGCTTTCTTT. Protein product: CASSLALRNTEAFF. The genes are TRBV7-8 and TRBJ1-1; D is undetermined. This CDR3 has 14 residues. V lost 0 bases to trimming and J lost 1 base, with 6 bases between them. The germline V gene encodes CDR1 SGHVS and CDR2 FQNEAQ.

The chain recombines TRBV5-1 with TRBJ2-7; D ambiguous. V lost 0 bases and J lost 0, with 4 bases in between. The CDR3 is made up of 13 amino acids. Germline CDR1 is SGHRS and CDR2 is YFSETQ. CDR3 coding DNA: TGCGCCAGCAGCTTGGAGAGCTCCTACGAGCAGTACTTC. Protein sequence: CASSLESSYEQYF.

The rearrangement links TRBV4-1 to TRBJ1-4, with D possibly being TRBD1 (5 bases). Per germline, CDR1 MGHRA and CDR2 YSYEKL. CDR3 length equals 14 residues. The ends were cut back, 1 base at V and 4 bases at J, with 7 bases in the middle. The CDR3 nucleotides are TGCGCCAGCAGCCAAGGCGACAGTAATGAAAAACTGTTTTTT. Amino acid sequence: CASSQGDSNEKLFF.

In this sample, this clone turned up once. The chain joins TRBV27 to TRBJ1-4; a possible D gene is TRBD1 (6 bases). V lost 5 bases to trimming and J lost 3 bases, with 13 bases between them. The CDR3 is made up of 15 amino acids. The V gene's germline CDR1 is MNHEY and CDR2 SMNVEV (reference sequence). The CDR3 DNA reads TGTGCCAGCAGTGAAACAGGGTTTGCTAATGAAAAACTGTTTTTT. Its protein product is CASSETGFANEKLFF. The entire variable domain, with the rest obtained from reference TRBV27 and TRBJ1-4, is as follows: EAQVTQNPRYLITVTGKKLTVTCSQNMNHEYMSWYRQDPGLGLRQIYYSMNVEVTDKGDVPEGYKVSRKEKRNFPLILESPSPNQTSLYFCASSETGFANEKLFFGSGTQLSVL.

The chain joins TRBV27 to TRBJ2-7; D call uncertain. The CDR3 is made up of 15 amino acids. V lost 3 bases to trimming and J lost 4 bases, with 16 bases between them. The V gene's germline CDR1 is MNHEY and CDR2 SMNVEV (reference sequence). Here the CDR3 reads CASSFSGSSLYEQYF. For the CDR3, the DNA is TGTGCCAGCAGTTTCTCCGGTAGCTCGCTGTACGAGCAGTACTTC.

This CDR3 is CASSLTSGGPTDTQYF. The CDR3 DNA reads TGTGCCAGCAGCCTAACTAGCGGGGGCCCCACAGATACGCAGTATTTT. The rearrangement links TRBV11-3 to TRBJ2-3, with 11 bases aligning to TRBD2. Germline V CDR1 and CDR2: SGHNT, YENEEA. The V and J ends lost 5 bases and 2 bases, in that order; junction bases with no gene match: 6. The CDR3 is made up of 16 amino acids.

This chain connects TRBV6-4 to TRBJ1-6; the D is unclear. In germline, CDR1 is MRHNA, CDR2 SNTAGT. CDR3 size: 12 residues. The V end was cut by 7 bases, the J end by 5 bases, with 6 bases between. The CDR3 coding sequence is TGTGCCAGCACCCCGGATAATTCACCCCTCCACTTT. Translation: CASTPDNSPLHF.

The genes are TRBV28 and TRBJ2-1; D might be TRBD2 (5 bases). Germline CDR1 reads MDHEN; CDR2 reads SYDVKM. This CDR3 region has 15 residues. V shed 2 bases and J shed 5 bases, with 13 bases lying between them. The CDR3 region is CASSLEGRGDNEQFF. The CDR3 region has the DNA TGTGCCAGCAGTTTAGAAGGGAGAGGCGACAATGAGCAGTTCTTC. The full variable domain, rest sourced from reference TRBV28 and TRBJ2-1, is DVKVTQSSRYLVKRTGEKVFLECVQDMDHENMFWYRQDPGLGLRLIYFSYDVKMKEKGDIPEGYSVSREKKERFSLILESASTNQTSMYLCASSLEGRGDNEQFFGPGTRLTVL.

The CDR3 bases are TGTGCCAGCAGTGAAGCGCTTCGTACCAGGATATACGAGCAGTACTTC. Amino acid sequence: CASSEALRTRIYEQYF. The chain joins TRBV6-1 to TRBJ2-7, with D unresolved. Trimming took 0 bases from V and 4 from J, leaving 16 bases between them. The V gene's germline CDR1 is MNHNS and CDR2 SASEGT. The CDR3 covers 16 residues.

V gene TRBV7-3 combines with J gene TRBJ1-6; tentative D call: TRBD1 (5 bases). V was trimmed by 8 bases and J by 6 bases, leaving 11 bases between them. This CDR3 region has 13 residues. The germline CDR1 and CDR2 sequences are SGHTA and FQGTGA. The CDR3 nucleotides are TGTGCCAGCCGGGGACTTCCTAATTCACCCCTCCACTTT. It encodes CASRGLPNSPLHF.

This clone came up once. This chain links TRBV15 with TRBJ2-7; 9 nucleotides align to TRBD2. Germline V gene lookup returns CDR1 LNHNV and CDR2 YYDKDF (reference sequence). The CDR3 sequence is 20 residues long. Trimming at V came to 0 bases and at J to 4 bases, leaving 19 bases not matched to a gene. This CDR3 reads CATSRDTGQSGSGRSYEQYF. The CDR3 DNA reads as TGTGCCACCAGCAGAGATACAGGGCAATCGGGTAGCGGGAGATCGTACGAGCAGTACTTC.

The CDR3 protein is CASKRTDNEQFF. CDR3 DNA: TGCGCCAGCAAGAGGACAGACAATGAGCAGTTCTTC. J is TRBJ2-1 and V is TRBV4-1, with D perhaps matching TRBD1 (6 bases). Germline CDR1 and CDR2: MGHRA and YSYEKL. The V and J ends lost 7 bases and 5 bases respectively, with 9 bases between them. The CDR3 runs to 12 residues.

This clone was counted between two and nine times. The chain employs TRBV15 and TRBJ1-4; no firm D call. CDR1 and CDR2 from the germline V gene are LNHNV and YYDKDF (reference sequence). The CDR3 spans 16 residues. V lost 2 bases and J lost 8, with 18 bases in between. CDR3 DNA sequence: TGTGCCACCAGCAGAATCCCCCGGGGAGGCTGGGAAAAACTGTTTTTT. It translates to CATSRIPRGGWEKLFF.

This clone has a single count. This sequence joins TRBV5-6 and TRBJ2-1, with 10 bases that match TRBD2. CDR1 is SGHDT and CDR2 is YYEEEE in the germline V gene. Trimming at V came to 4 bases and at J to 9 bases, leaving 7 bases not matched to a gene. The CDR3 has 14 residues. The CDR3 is CASSLPSGRGEQFF. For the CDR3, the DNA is TGTGCCAGCAGCCTCCCTAGCGGGAGAGGTGAGCAGTTCTTC.

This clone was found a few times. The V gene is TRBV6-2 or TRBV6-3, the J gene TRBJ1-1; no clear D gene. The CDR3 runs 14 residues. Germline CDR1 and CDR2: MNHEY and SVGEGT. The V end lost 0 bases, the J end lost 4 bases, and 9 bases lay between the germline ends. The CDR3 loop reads CASSYSMVSTEAFF. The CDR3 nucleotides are TGTGCCAGCAGTTACTCGATGGTTAGCACTGAAGCTTTCTTT.

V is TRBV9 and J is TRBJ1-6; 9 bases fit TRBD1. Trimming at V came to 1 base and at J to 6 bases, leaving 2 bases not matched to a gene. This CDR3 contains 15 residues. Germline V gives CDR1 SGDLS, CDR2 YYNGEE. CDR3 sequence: CASSVTGQGNSPLHF. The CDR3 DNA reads TGTGCCAGCAGCGTAACGGGACAGGGTAATTCACCCCTCCACTTT.

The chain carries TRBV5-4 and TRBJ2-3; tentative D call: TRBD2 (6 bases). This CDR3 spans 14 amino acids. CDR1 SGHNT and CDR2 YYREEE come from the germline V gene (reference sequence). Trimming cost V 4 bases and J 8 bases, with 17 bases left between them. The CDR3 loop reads CASSPPTSWGTQYF. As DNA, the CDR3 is TGTGCCAGCAGCCCGCCGACTAGTTGGGGTACGCAGTATTTT.